This T cell receptor beta chain was identified in a study of T cell repertoires in aging, cancer and after chemotherapy. Study summary: Donors were grouped into six age bands spanning 30 or younger through 70 or older. Roughly 10 million TCR reads made up the full dataset.

Amplification of TCR beta used genomic DNA extracted from peripheral blood. A mixed TRB-A/B primer pool amplified rearranged TRB by multiplex touch-down PCR. TCRdb re-analysed the multiplex PCR reads in MiXCR, keeping a single row per CDR3 protein. The data contain several hundred distinct CDR3 sequences, around a fifth of them seen just once; the ten biggest clones take up 35% to 45%. This CDR3 has 17 amino acids. CDR1 SGHDT and CDR2 YYEEEE come from the germline V gene. Trimming at V came to 0 bases and at J to 3 bases, leaving 10 bases not matched to a gene. This clonotype is deemed medium-sized. Antigen unknown. Study-wide results and caveats: Healthy donors lost TCR diversity with age mainly through richness, cancer patients through richness and evenness. These repertoire data do not allow conclusions about immunological memory after chemotherapy.

The sequenced material came from blood. This chain connects TRBV5-6 to TRBJ1-2; 8 bases agree with TRBD1. The sequence derives from a human donor in good health. CDR3 in amino acids: CASSLAYPDRADYGYTF. The DNA of the CDR3 is TGTGCCAGCAGCTTGGCCTACCCGGACAGGGCTGACTATGGCTACACCTTC.